This TCR beta chain derives from a study of shared clonotypes between healthy human individuals. Study-level findings and limits: Sample collection involved blood only; tissue repertoires are likely different.

This clone was recorded once. The antigen remains unidentified. V was pared by 2 bases and J by 1 base, with 10 bases between. Germline CDR1 is MNHEY and CDR2 is SVGAGI. This CDR3 spans 15 amino acids. This table comes from immunoSEQ multiplex PCR, and its TCRdb copy is limited to in-frame clones, with some not included. Of millions of clones listed, 95% were seen once; the top ten hold 0.1% to 0.15%. This clonotype originated in a man aged 18 to 30 in good health. The sequencing input was naive CD4+ T cells sorted from blood. Subset noted: CD45RA+ positively selected. The V gene is TRBV6-5, the J gene TRBJ2-3; no reliable D call. The CDR3 sequence: CASSYSGYRTDTQYF. CDR3 bases: TGTGCCAGCAGTTACAGTGGGTATCGCACAGATACGCAGTATTTT.